This T cell receptor (beta chain) originates from a study of OX40 agonist ivuxolimab in advanced cancers. V trimming: 6 bases; J trimming: 4 bases; junction bases outside the gene matches: 5. From germline, CDR1 is SGHVS and CDR2 FQNEAQ. CDR3 length equals 13 residues. The protocol was immunoSEQ multiplex PCR, while the TCRdb copy is restricted to in-frame clones and leaves out a portion. In the table there are approximately 74,000 clones, roughly 90% of which are singletons. Comment on this clone: Its antigen is not identified.

Regarding the study as a whole: Some nonresponders additionally presented with little normalized T-cell clonal expansion.

The sequences come from CD4+ or CD8+ T cells sorted from blood, collected in a trial of the OX40 agonist ivuxolimab. The chain employs TRBV7-8 and TRBJ2-7; the match to TRBD2 covers 8 bases. This TCR derives from an adult with an advanced solid tumor such as melanoma, head and neck, liver or kidney cancer. CDR3 region: CASRPGLAYEQYF. CDR3 sequence (DNA): TGTGCCAGCAGACCCGGACTAGCTTACGAGCAGTACTTC.